This T cell receptor beta chain emerged from a study of T cells after posttransplantation cyclophosphamide. The study's findings and limits: Later blood repertoires were often dominated by clones from the donor CD8+ memory compartment. Recipient CMV seropositivity and CMV reactivation strongly tracked TRB clonality. Skin or GI-infiltrating T cells shared few TRB sequences with blood.

Trimming shortened V by 0 bases and J by 6 bases, and 8 bases separated the two germline ends. Germline V gene data show CDR1 as WSHSY and CDR2 as SAAADI. The CDR3 length is 14 residues. Cells defined as naive were viable CD3+CD4+ or CD3+CD8+ and CCR7+CD45RA+CD45RO-CD95-CD27+CD28+. Peripheral blood was collected from the related graft donor on the marrow donation day. Sequenced by immunoSEQ multiplex PCR; TCRdb stores in-frame clones only, minus some. The sample carries roughly 20,000 clones, 95% to 98% recorded once. As concerns this clone: Its antigen is not known.

The gene calls are TRBV10-2 and TRBJ2-2; unclear D gene. The sequenced material came from naive CD4+ T cells sorted from PBMCs. The sequence was obtained from a man aged 40-50 years in good health, CMV-negative, and a related stem cell transplant donor. The CDR3 sequence: CASSESLAAGELFF. DNA of the CDR3: TGCGCCAGCAGTGAGTCGTTAGCAGCCGGGGAGCTGTTTTTT.